The 9 T cell receptor beta chains given below trace back to one sample, sequenced in a study of glioma-infiltrating T cells after dendritic cell vaccination. TCRdb keeps only in-frame clones here, not all; method: immunoSEQ multiplex PCR. The sample lists almost 65,000 clones, approximately 85% occurring once. The sequences come from blood, collected before dendritic cell vaccination. Every receptor here comes from a human donor with glioblastoma.

The chain employs TRBV6-5 and TRBJ2-2, with 7 bases that match TRBD1. V trimming: 4 bases; J trimming: 4 bases; junction bases outside the gene matches: 6. This CDR3 contains 15 residues. Looked up from germline, CDR1 is MNHEY and CDR2 is SVGAGI. Here the CDR3 reads CASSSYRGTTGELFF. In DNA, the CDR3 is TGTGCCAGCAGTTCCTACAGGGGTACCACCGGGGAGCTGTTTTTT.

The chain is built from TRBV6-5 and TRBJ2-2; TRBD1 matches at 7 bases. J was trimmed by 7 bases and V by 4 bases; bases with no gene match: 9. Looked up from germline, CDR1 is MNHEY and CDR2 is SVGAGI. This CDR3 is 15 amino acids long. The CDR3 protein is CASSSRTGGYGELFF. DNA of the CDR3: TGTGCCAGCAGTTCCCGGACAGGCGGTTACGGGGAGCTGTTTTTT.

This chain links TRBV5-1 with TRBJ2-2, with 7 bases identical to TRBD1. Germline loops: CDR1 SGHRS, CDR2 YFSETQ. The CDR3 has 13 amino acids. V gave up 2 bases and J gave up 6 bases; unmatched junction bases: 1. For the CDR3, the DNA is TGCGCCAGCAGCTTACAGGGGCCCGGGGAGCTGTTTTTT. It yields the protein CASSLQGPGELFF.

The chain carries TRBV18 and TRBJ1-2; 10 bases align to TRBD1. The germline CDR1 and CDR2 sequences are KGHSH and LQKENI. V was pared by 2 bases and J by 7 bases, with 7 bases of the junction left unmatched. CDR3 length: 15 amino acids. The CDR3 nucleotides read TGTGCCAGCTCACCAGCGACAGGGGGCAGACGTGGCTACACCTTC. Its protein is CASSPATGGRRGYTF.

The chain has TRBV4-2 and TRBJ1-2; no clear D gene. Germline lookup yields CDR1 LGHNA and CDR2 YNFKEQ. Trimming took 1 base from V and 4 from J, leaving 19 bases between them. This CDR3 spans 17 amino acids. In DNA, the CDR3 is TGTGCCAGCAGCCAAGTTGGCGTGAGGGCAGCGAGCTATGGCTACACCTTC. It yields the protein CASSQVGVRAASYGYTF.

This clone was recorded a few times. The chain carries TRBV4-1 and TRBJ1-4; TRBD1 is a possible D gene (6 bases). Germline V gene lookup returns CDR1 MGHRA and CDR2 YSYEKL. This CDR3 is 14 amino acids long. V shed 4 bases and J shed 4 bases, with 10 bases lying between them. CDR3 residues: CASSLQGSNEKLFF. CDR3 nucleotides: TGCGCCAGCAGCCTACAGGGCAGTAATGAAAAACTGTTTTTT.

This clone is labeled medium-sized. The rearrangement links TRBV5-4 to TRBJ2-1, with D tentatively TRBD2 (6 bases). Germline lookup yields CDR1 SGHNT and CDR2 YYREEE (reference sequence). The CDR3 runs 11 residues. The V end lost 4 bases, the J end lost 15 bases, and 14 bases lay between the germline ends. In DNA form, the CDR3 reads TGTGCCAGCAGCACCGGGGGTTCTCGGTTCTTC. Encoded protein: CASSTGGSRFF.

This chain connects TRBV19 to TRBJ2-7, with 8 positions matching TRBD1. The CDR3 contains 15 residues. CDR1 and CDR2 from the germline V gene are LNHDA and SQIVND (reference sequence). V was pared by 9 bases and J by 1 base, with 11 bases of the junction left unmatched. CDR3 in DNA: TGTGCCAGCTCCAGTTTTGGGACAGGATCCTACGAGCAGTACTTC. It codes for CASSSFGTGSYEQYF. The full variable domain, rest sourced from reference TRBV19 and TRBJ2-7, is DGGITQSPKYLFRKEGQNVTLSCEQNLNHDAMYWYRQDPGQGLRLIYYSQIVNDFQKGDIAEGYSVSREKKESFPLTVTSAQKNPTAFYLCASSSFGTGSYEQYFGPGTRLTVT.

This sequence joins TRBV4-2 and TRBJ2-5, with D possibly TRBD2 on 5 matching bases. CDR3 length equals 15 residues. The germline V gene has CDR1 LGHNA and CDR2 YNFKEQ. V lost 1 base and J lost 3, with 12 bases in between. In DNA, the CDR3 is TGTGCCAGCAGCCAAGTTGAGGTGGGAGAAGAGACCCAGTACTTC. It translates to CASSQVEVGEETQYF.